This T cell receptor (beta chain) emerged from a study of T cells in Graves' hyperthyroidism and ophthalmopathy. General observations from the study: Ophthalmopathy was model-predicted a median about 6 months pre-onset.

Exclusion of a patient resulted from uncontrolled infection, other autoimmune disease, pregnancy or lactation. Diagnosis rested on symptoms, serum thyroxine and TRAb, thyroid ultrasound, and orbital computed tomography. The PBMCs studied were ones that came from about 10 ml fresh peripheral blood. CDR3 length: 15 residues. Germline assignment: CDR1 MGHRA and CDR2 YSYEKL. Trimming removed 0 bases from V and 5 bases from J; junction bases left unmatched: 5. TCR beta CDR3 regions were amplified from RNA transcripts. HTBI primers were the set used in a first-round RT-PCR of the TCR CDR3. One entry per CDR3 protein, called by TCRdb with MiXCR from the multiplex PCR reads. The table shows 100,000 to 130,000 distinct CDR3 sequences, with more than 15% occurring only once. The table lists this clonotype with many counts. Antigen specificity is unknown.

The sequenced material came from blood. This receptor was identified in a woman aged 45 to 65 with Graves' hyperthyroidism. The chain carries TRBV4-1 and TRBJ2-5; TRBD2 matches at 8 bases. As DNA, the CDR3 is TGCGCCAGCAGCCAAGAAGGGACGGGAGGGGAGACCCAGTACTTC. Translating it yields CASSQEGTGGETQYF.